This T cell receptor beta chain comes out of a study of post-analysis software for immune sequencing data. For the study at large: In terms of disease course, relapsing-remitting, secondary progressive and progressive-relapsing multiple sclerosis were included. Study-wide findings and caveats: By F measure, strong co-clustering occurred among samples prepared in the same batch. When compared against controls, multiple sclerosis patients showed significantly lower normalized Chao1 diversity. A handful of TRBV segments were significantly more frequent in patients than in controls. TRBV5-6, TRBV5-1 and TRBV20-1 were among these segments.

As regards this clonotype: Antigen unknown.

The length of the CDR3 is 15 residues. The germline V gene encodes CDR1 MGHRA and CDR2 YSYEKL. The V end lost 5 bases, the J end lost 1 base, and 15 bases lay between the germline ends. Incorporated into the TCR beta cDNA libraries were unique molecular identifiers, which served to reduce PCR and sequencing biases. There were roughly 0.95 to 10 million T cells, and 400,000 to 650,000 cDNA molecules came from them. Using its own MiXCR run on the PCR reads, TCRdb lists one record per CDR3 protein. The top ten clones hold roughly 1.7% of a sample with roughly 600,000 distinct CDR3 sequences, around 44% of them seen once.

The clonotype was recovered from a girl under 18 with multiple sclerosis. The gene calls are TRBV4-1 and TRBJ2-7; a possible D gene is TRBD2 (6 bases). Specimen: blood. The CDR3 protein is CASSEGTHLSYEQYF. For the CDR3, the DNA is TGCGCCAGCAGCGAAGGGACTCACCTTTCCTACGAGCAGTACTTC.